This T cell receptor beta chain is drawn from a study of T cell responses to AZD1222 COVID-19 vaccine. The CDR3 runs 13 residues. Per the germline V gene, CDR1 is KGHSH and CDR2 is LQKENI. The V end lost 6 bases, the J end lost 4 bases, and 11 bases lay between the germline ends. For this clone: Antigen: not known.

General study results and limits: Spike-specific TCR breadth rose after two AZD1222 doses, and depth rose as well. Spike regions recognized by vaccine-associated CD4 TCRs spanned the protein, led by 160-218 and 743-854.

Pooling covered second doses at about 4 or about 12 weeks. Assay used: immunoSEQ multiplex PCR; TCRdb lists only in-frame clones, some missing. The sample lists 90,000 to 95,000 clones, roughly 90% occurring once. The source is an adult who received the AZD1222 COVID-19 vaccine. This specimen was peripheral blood, taken 28 days after the second AZD1222 dose. The chain recombines TRBV18 with TRBJ2-3; unclear D gene. Written as DNA, the CDR3 is TGTGCCAGCTCGCCGGATCGGGCAGATACGCAGTATTTT. As protein: CASSPDRADTQYF.